These T cell receptor beta chains were read from a single sample in a study of metastatic and nonmetastatic thyroid tumors. TCRdb reanalyzed the PCR reads with MiXCR. The sample lists 25,000 to 35,000 clones, roughly 15% occurring once. The specimen was blood. These receptors were taken from a female donor with papillary thyroid cancer or a benign thyroid nodule (not recorded which). Some clones in this sample may be carry-over from other donors' samples. The CDR3 runs from the conserved cysteine through the conserved F or W. Each record gives: J gene, D gene, clone size, V gene, CDR3 protein, CDR3 DNA. The D gene is left open where the match is weak. Clone size is not always given. Where it is, it says once, few, many or a class for expanded clones.

j_gene: TRBJ2-2; d_gene: .; abundance: many; v_gene: TRBV7-8; CDR3aa: CASTTRAGGRTGELFF; CDR3nt: TGTGCCAGCACCACCAGAGCAGGGGGGAGGACCGGGGAGCTGTTTTTT
j_gene: TRBJ1-2; d_gene: TRBD1; abundance: many; v_gene: TRBV15; CDR3aa: CATSRDLGDSALGGYTF; CDR3nt: TGTGCCACCAGCAGGGATCTAGGGGACAGTGCTTTAGGAGGCTACACCTTC
j_gene: TRBJ1-2; d_gene: .; abundance: many; v_gene: TRBV3-1; CDR3aa: CASSQGKGAYTF; CDR3nt: TGTGCCAGCAGCCAAGGCAAGGGCGCCTACACCTTC
j_gene: TRBJ2-7; d_gene: .; abundance: .; v_gene: TRBV19; CDR3aa: CASSIEGSEQYF; CDR3nt: TGTGCCAGTAGTATAGAGGGGAGCGAGCAGTACTTC
j_gene: TRBJ1-2; d_gene: .; abundance: .; v_gene: TRBV6-1; CDR3aa: CASSHDFKGAVLYGYTF; CDR3nt: TGTGCCAGCAGTCACGACTTTAAAGGGGCTGTTCTCTATGGCTACACCTTC
j_gene: TRBJ1-5; d_gene: TRBD1; abundance: few; v_gene: TRBV6-1; CDR3aa: CASSPGTGPNQPQHF; CDR3nt: TGTGCCAGCAGCCCAGGGACAGGGCCCAATCAGCCCCAGCATTTT
j_gene: TRBJ1-2; d_gene: .; abundance: many; v_gene: TRBV7-2; CDR3aa: CASSSRGNYGYTF; CDR3nt: TGTGCCAGCAGCAGCCGGGGAAACTATGGCTACACCTTC
j_gene: TRBJ2-5; d_gene: .; abundance: few; v_gene: TRBV6-1; CDR3aa: CASQLIGLSQYF; CDR3nt: TGTGCCAGCCAGCTGATTGGACTGTCACAGTACTTC
j_gene: TRBJ1-1; d_gene: TRBD1; abundance: few; v_gene: TRBV19; CDR3aa: CASNRDRVATEAFF; CDR3nt: TGTGCCAGTAATAGGGACAGGGTGGCCACTGAAGCTTTCTTT
j_gene: TRBJ2-7; d_gene: .; abundance: .; v_gene: TRBV6-5; CDR3aa: CASSPGYFLRDGTYEQYF; CDR3nt: TGTGCCAGCAGTCCGGGATACTTTCTCCGGGACGGGACCTACGAGCAGTACTTC
j_gene: TRBJ2-3; d_gene: TRBD1; abundance: .; v_gene: TRBV20-1; CDR3aa: CSAPTTGGPDTQYF; CDR3nt: TGCAGTGCTCCCACGACAGGGGGCCCGGATACGCAGTATTTT
j_gene: TRBJ2-3; d_gene: .; abundance: few; v_gene: TRBV28; CDR3aa: CASFPSGGDTQCF; CDR3nt: TGTGCCAGCTTTCCGAGTGGGGGAGATACGCAGTGTTTT
j_gene: TRBJ2-5; d_gene: TRBD2; abundance: many; v_gene: TRBV7-3; CDR3aa: CASSPSSSSGSQTQYF; CDR3nt: TGTGCCAGCAGCCCTAGCTCCTCAAGCGGGAGCCAGACCCAGTACTTC
j_gene: TRBJ2-1; d_gene: .; abundance: many; v_gene: TRBV24-1; CDR3aa: CATSHPEPRDSYNEQFF; CDR3nt: TGTGCCACCAGTCACCCCGAGCCGAGGGACTCCTACAATGAGCAGTTCTTC
j_gene: TRBJ2-7; d_gene: .; abundance: .; v_gene: TRBV6-2/TRBV6-3; CDR3aa: CASSSRENDEQYF; CDR3nt: TGTGCCAGCAGTTCCCGGGAGAACGACGAGCAGTACTTC
j_gene: TRBJ2-1; d_gene: TRBD2; abundance: .; v_gene: TRBV6-5; CDR3aa: CASSHGLAISSYNEQFF; CDR3nt: TGTGCCAGCAGTCACGGACTAGCGATCAGCTCCTACAATGAGCAGTTCTTC
j_gene: TRBJ2-1; d_gene: .; abundance: many; v_gene: TRBV7-3; CDR3aa: CASSLDRNNEQFF; CDR3nt: TGTGCCAGCAGCTTAGACAGGAACAATGAGCAGTTCTTC
j_gene: TRBJ2-7; d_gene: TRBD1; abundance: few; v_gene: TRBV10-3; CDR3aa: CAISLGQGVFYEQYF; CDR3nt: TGTGCCATCAGCCTCGGACAGGGAGTTTTTTACGAGCAGTACTTC
j_gene: TRBJ1-2; d_gene: .; abundance: many; v_gene: TRBV4-1; CDR3aa: CASSQERDGARSSGYTF; CDR3nt: TGCGCCAGCAGCCAAGAGCGGGACGGGGCTAGAAGCAGTGGCTACACCTTC
j_gene: TRBJ2-2; d_gene: .; abundance: .; v_gene: TRBV6-2/TRBV6-3; CDR3aa: CASTVLGGGTSTGRPGELFF; CDR3nt: TGTGCCAGCACAGTATTGGGCGGCGGGACATCAACAGGGAGACCCGGGGAGCTGTTTTTT
j_gene: TRBJ2-7; d_gene: TRBD1; abundance: many; v_gene: TRBV20-1; CDR3aa: CSVRPGQGFYEQYF; CDR3nt: TGCAGTGTTCGCCCGGGACAGGGTTTCTACGAGCAGTACTTC
j_gene: TRBJ2-5; d_gene: TRBD2; abundance: many; v_gene: TRBV2; CDR3aa: CASSDRRPGLAGGETQYF; CDR3nt: TGTGCCAGCAGTGATAGAAGGCCGGGACTAGCGGGGGGAGAGACCCAGTACTTC
j_gene: TRBJ2-7; d_gene: .; abundance: many; v_gene: TRBV5-1; CDR3aa: CASSLRAGDTSRQQYF; CDR3nt: TGCGCCAGCAGCTTGCGGGCGGGGGACACCTCCCGACAGCAGTACTTC
j_gene: TRBJ2-1; d_gene: .; abundance: many; v_gene: TRBV20-1; CDR3aa: CSARVVPGANEQFF; CDR3nt: TGCAGTGCTAGAGTGGTACCAGGGGCAAATGAGCAGTTCTTC
j_gene: TRBJ2-7; d_gene: .; abundance: medium-sized; v_gene: TRBV12-3/TRBV12-4; CDR3aa: CASSFGGHEQYF; CDR3nt: TGTGCCAGCAGTTTTGGGGGGCACGAGCAGTACTTC
j_gene: TRBJ2-1; d_gene: .; abundance: .; v_gene: TRBV20-1; CDR3aa: CSAPLGVWGEQFF; CDR3nt: TGCAGTGCACCCCTGGGGGTGTGGGGGGAGCAGTTCTTC
j_gene: TRBJ1-2; d_gene: TRBD1; abundance: many; v_gene: TRBV5-8; CDR3aa: CASSRQGGGYGYTF; CDR3nt: TGTGCCAGCAGCCGACAGGGGGGTGGCTATGGCTACACCTTC
j_gene: TRBJ2-5; d_gene: TRBD2; abundance: many; v_gene: TRBV3-1; CDR3aa: CASSPSTGVRGESQYF; CDR3nt: TGTGCCAGCAGCCCCTCCACAGGCGTCCGGGGGGAGAGCCAGTACTTC
j_gene: TRBJ2-2; d_gene: TRBD2; abundance: medium-sized; v_gene: TRBV28; CDR3aa: CASSSSGSTGELFF; CDR3nt: TGTGCCAGCAGTTCTAGCGGGAGCACCGGGGAGCTGTTTTTT